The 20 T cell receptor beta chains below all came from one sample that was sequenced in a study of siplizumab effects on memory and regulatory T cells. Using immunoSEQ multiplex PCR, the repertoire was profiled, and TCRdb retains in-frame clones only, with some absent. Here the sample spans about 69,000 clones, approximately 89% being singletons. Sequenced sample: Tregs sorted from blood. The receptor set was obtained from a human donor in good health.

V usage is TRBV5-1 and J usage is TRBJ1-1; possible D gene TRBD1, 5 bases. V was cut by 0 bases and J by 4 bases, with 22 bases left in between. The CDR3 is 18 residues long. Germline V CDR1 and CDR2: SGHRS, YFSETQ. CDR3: CASSLGRDDFLFGTEAFF. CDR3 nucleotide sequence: TGCGCCAGCAGCTTGGGCCGGGACGACTTCCTTTTTGGCACTGAAGCTTTCTTT.

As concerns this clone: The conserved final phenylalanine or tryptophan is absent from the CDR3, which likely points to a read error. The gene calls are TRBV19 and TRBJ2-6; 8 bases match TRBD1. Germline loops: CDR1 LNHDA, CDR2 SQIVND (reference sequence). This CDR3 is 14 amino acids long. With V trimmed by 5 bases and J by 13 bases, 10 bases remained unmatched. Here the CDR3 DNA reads TGTGCCAGTAGTCCCGGGACAGGACTGCATGTCCTGACTTCC. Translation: CASSPGTGLHVLTS.

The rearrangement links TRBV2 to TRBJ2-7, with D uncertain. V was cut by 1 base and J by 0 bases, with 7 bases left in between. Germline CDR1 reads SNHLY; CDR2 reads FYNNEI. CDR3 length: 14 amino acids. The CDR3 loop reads CASSEGYNSYEQYF. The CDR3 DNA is TGTGCCAGCAGTGAAGGGTACAACTCCTACGAGCAGTACTTC. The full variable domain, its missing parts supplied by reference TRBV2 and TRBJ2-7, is EPEVTQTPSHQVTQMGQEVILRCVPISNHLYFYWYRQILGQKVEFLVSFYNNEISEKSEIFDDQFSVERPDGSNFTLKIRSTKLEDSAMYFCASSEGYNSYEQYFGPGTRLTVT.

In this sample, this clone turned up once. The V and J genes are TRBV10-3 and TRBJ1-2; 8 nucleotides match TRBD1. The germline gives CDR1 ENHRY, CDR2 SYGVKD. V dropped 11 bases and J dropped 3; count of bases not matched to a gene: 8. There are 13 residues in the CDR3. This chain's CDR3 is CAFSRGLYYGYTF. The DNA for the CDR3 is TGTGCCTTCTCCAGGGGGCTCTACTATGGCTACACCTTC.

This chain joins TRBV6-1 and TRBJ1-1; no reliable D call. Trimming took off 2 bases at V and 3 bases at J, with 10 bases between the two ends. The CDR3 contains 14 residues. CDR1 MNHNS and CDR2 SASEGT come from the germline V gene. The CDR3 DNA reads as TGTGCCAGCAGTGAAATTGGTGGGGACACTGAAGCTTTCTTT. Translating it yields CASSEIGGDTEAFF.

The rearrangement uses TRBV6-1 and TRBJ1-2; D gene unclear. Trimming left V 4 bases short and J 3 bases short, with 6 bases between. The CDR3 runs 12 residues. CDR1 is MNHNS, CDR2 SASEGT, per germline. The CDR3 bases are TGTGCCAGCAGTGCTCGGGACTATGGCTACACCTTC. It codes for CASSARDYGYTF.

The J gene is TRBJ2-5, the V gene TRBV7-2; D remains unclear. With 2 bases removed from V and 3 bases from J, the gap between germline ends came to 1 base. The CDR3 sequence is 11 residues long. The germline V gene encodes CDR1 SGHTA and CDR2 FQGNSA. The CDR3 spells CASSLKETQYF. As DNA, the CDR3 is TGTGCCAGCAGCTTAAAAGAGACCCAGTACTTC. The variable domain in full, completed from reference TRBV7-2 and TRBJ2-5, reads GAGVSQSPSNKVTEKGKDVELRCDPISGHTALYWYRQSLGQGLEFLIYFQGNSAPDKSGLPSDRFSAERTGGSVSTLTIQRTQQEDSAVYLCASSLKETQYFGPGTRLLVL.

Here the CDR3 DNA reads TGTGCCAGCAGTTACTCGACATGGGGGCTCACTGAAGCTTTCTTT. This sequence encodes CASSYSTWGLTEAFF. V and J are TRBV6-5 and TRBJ1-1, with D possibly being TRBD1 (6 bases). The CDR3 extends over 15 amino acids. V lost 0 bases and J lost 4, with 12 bases in between. The germline CDR1 and CDR2 sequences are MNHEY and SVGAGI.

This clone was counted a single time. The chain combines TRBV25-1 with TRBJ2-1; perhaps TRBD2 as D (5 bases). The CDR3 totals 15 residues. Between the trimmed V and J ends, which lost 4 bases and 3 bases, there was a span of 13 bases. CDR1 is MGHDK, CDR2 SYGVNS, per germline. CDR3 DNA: TGTGCCAGCAGTGGCGGGCCGCTAGGCTACAATGAGCAGTTCTTC. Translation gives CASSGGPLGYNEQFF.

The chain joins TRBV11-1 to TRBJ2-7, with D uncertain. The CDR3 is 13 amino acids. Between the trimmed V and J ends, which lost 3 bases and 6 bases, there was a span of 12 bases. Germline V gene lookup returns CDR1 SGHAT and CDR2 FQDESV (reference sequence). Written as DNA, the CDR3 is TGTGCCAGCAGCTTCCAGACGTTAGGCGAGCAGTACTTC. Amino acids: CASSFQTLGEQYF.

The CDR3 sequence is CASSLNQGRTNSPLHF. For the CDR3, the DNA is TGCGCCAGCAGCTTGAATCAGGGACGGACTAATTCACCCCTCCACTTT. The chain carries TRBV5-1 and TRBJ1-6; D possibly corresponds to TRBD1 (5 bases). The CDR3 is 16 amino acids. Germline V gene data show CDR1 as SGHRS and CDR2 as YFSETQ. V was shortened by 1 base and J by 6 bases, with 14 bases between the two germline ends.

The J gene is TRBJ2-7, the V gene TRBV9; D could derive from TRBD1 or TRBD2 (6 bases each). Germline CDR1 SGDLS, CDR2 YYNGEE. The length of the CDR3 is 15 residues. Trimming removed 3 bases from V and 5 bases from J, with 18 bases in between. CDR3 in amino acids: CASSAPGEAPNEQYF. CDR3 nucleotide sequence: TGTGCCAGCAGCGCCCCAGGGGAGGCCCCAAACGAGCAGTACTTC.

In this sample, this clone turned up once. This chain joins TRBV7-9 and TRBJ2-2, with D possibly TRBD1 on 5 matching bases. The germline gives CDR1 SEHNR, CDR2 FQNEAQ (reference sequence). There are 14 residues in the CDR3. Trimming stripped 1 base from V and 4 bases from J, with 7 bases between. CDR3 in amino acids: CASSLGQLTGELFF. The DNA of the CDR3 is TGTGCCAGCAGCTTAGGACAGCTCACCGGGGAGCTGTTTTTT.

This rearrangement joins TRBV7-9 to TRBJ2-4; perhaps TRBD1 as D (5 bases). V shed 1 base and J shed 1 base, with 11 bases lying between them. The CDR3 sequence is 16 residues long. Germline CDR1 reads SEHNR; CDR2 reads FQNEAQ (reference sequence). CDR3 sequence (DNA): TGTGCCAGCAGCTTAGGCAGGGCGGTCGCCAAAAACATTCAGTACTTC. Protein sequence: CASSLGRAVAKNIQYF.

The CDR3 nucleotides read TGTGCCAGTAGTTTAGTAGCGGGTCGCCAAGAGACCCAGTACTTC. It encodes CASSLVAGRQETQYF. The genes are TRBV19 and TRBJ2-5, with TRBD2 matching over 7 bases. In germline, CDR1 is LNHDA, CDR2 SQIVND (reference sequence). The CDR3 runs to 15 residues. The junction had 7 bases not matched to a gene; V was cut back by 5 bases and J by 1 base. Full variable domain (outside the CDR3, taken from reference TRBV19 and TRBJ2-5): DGGITQSPKYLFRKEGQNVTLSCEQNLNHDAMYWYRQDPGQGLRLIYYSQIVNDFQKGDIAEGYSVSREKKESFPLTVTSAQKNPTAFYLCASSLVAGRQETQYFGPGTRLLVL.

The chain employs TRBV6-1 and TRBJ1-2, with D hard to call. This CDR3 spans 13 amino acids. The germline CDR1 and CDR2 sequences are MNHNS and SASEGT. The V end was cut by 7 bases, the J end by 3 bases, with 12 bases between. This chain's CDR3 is CASTGDVDYGYTF. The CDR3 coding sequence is TGTGCCAGCACCGGAGACGTTGACTATGGCTACACCTTC.

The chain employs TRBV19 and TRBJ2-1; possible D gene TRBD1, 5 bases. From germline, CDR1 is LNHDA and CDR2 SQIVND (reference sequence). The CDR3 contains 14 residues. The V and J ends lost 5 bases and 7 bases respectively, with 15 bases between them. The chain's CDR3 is CASSPLGPGNEQFF. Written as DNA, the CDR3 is TGTGCCAGTAGTCCCCTGGGCCCAGGGAATGAGCAGTTCTTC. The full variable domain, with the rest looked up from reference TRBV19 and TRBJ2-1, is DGGITQSPKYLFRKEGQNVTLSCEQNLNHDAMYWYRQDPGQGLRLIYYSQIVNDFQKGDIAEGYSVSREKKESFPLTVTSAQKNPTAFYLCASSPLGPGNEQFFGPGTRLTVL.

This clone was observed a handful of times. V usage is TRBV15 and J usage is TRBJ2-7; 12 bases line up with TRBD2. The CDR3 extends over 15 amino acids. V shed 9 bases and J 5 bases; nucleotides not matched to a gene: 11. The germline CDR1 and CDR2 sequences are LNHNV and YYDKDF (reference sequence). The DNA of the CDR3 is TGTGCCACAAGACTAGCGGGAGTAGTAAGCGACGAGCAGTACTTC. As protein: CATRLAGVVSDEQYF.

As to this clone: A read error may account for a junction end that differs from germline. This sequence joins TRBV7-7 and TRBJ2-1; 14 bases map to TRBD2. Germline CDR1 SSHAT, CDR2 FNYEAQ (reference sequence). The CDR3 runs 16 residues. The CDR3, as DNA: TGTGCTAGCAGCCGACTAGCGGGAGGGCCTATCAATGAGCAGTTCTTC. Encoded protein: CASSRLAGGPINEQFF.

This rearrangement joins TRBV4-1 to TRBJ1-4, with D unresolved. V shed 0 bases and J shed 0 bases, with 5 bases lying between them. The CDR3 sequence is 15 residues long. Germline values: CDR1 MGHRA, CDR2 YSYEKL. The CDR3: CASSQESATNEKLFF. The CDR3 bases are TGCGCCAGCAGCCAAGAGTCAGCAACTAATGAAAAACTGTTTTTT.